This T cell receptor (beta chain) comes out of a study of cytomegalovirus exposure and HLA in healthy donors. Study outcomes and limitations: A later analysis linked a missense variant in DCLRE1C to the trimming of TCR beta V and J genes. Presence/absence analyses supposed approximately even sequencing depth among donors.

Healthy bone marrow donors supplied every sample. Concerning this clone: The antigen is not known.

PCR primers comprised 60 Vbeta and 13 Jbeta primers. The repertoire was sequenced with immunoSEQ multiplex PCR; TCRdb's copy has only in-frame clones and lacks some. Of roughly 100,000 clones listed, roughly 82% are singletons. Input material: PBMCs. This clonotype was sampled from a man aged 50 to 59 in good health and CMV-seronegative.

The CDR3 here is CASSPGEGVTEAFF. Here the CDR3 DNA reads TGTGCCAGCAGTCCCGGAGAGGGAGTCACTGAAGCTTTCTTT. This sequence joins TRBV7-2 and TRBJ1-1; D gene ambiguous. The CDR3 loop spans 14 amino acids. V lost 6 bases, J lost 4 bases, and 15 bases lay in between. Germline CDR1 is SGHTA and CDR2 is FQGNSA.